This TCR beta chain was sequenced in a study of T cells after yellow fever vaccination. Study context: Preparing low-cell-number fractions relied on SMART-Seq v4 Ultra Low Input. General observations from the study: Reappearance after the booster was observed for most primary-vaccination clones (about 95% CD4, about 85% CD8). Researchers report a weaker secondary response that nonetheless peaked faster, day 5 versus 15.

For this clonotype: Its antigen is currently unknown.

MiXCR was run by TCRdb on the 5' RACE reads, yielding one entry per CDR3 protein. The repertoire consists of approximately 510,000 distinct CDR3 sequences, with just over 20% occurring once and the leading ten covering around 17%. CDR3 length equals 15 residues. Germline CDR1 reads DFQATT; CDR2 reads SNEGSKA (reference sequence). Trimming took off 0 bases at V and 1 base at J, with 9 bases between the two ends. This specimen was PBMCs, taken roughly 20 days after the first yellow fever vaccination. The chain is built from TRBV20-1 and TRBJ2-2; no firm D call. This sequence was found in a young man who received the YFV17D yellow fever vaccine. The CDR3 DNA reads as TGCAGTGCTAGAGACCCTAACAAGAACACCGGGGAGCTGTTTTTT. It specifies CSARDPNKNTGELFF.